Below, one T cell receptor beta chain is given with its context. The data were taken from a study of blood T cell repertoires in COVID-19. Study-level background: Researchers got acute and convalescent COVID-19 samples from the United States, Italy and Spain. PBMCs, B-cell-depleted T cells, or T cells were the source of the cDNA or gDNA that made up the material.

The authors' processing: Amplification of reference gene primers provided the estimated nucleated cell counts. The protocol was immunoSEQ multiplex PCR, while the TCRdb copy is restricted to in-frame clones and leaves out a portion. That table furnishes V, J and clone size, whereas the DNA furnished D and trimming. The data contain 450,000 or so clones, approximately 90% of them singletons. Germline loops: CDR1 LGHDT, CDR2 YNNKEL (reference sequence). The length of the CDR3 is 18 residues. The ends lost 0 bases at V and 3 bases at J; junction bases unmatched: 11. Sequenced sample: peripheral blood. The rearrangement uses TRBV3-1 (or the pseudogene TRBV3-2) and TRBJ2-3, with 8 nucleotides matching TRBD1. The sequence derives from a man in his late teens or twenties with COVID-19, enrolled during active disease. CDR3 sequence (DNA): TGTGCCAGCAGCCAAGATTGGATGACAGGGGTCGGGACAGATACGCAGTATTTT. Residues: CASSQDWMTGVGTDTQYF.